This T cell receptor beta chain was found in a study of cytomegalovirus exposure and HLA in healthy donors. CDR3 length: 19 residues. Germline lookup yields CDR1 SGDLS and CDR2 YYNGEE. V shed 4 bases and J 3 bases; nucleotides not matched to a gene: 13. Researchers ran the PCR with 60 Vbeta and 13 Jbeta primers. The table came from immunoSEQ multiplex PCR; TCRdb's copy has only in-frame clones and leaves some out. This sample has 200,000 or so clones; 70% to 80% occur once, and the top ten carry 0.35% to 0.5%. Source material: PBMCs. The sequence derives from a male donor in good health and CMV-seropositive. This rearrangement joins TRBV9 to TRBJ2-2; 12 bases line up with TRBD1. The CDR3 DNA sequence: TGTGCCAGCAGCCCACGTAGTTGGGGACAGGGGGCGGACACCGGGGAGCTGTTTTTT. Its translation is CASSPRSWGQGADTGELFF.